This is a list of T cell receptor beta chains from one sample in a study of breast tumors, draining lymph nodes, adjacent tissues. Each CDR3 protein is one row after TCRdb ran MiXCR on the multiplex PCR reads. The table records 66,000 or so distinct CDR3 sequences, less than 45% of them present only once. The sequenced material came from breast tumor tissue. Receptors originate from a female donor with breast cancer. Some clones in this sample may be carry-over from other donors' samples. Both conserved end residues are part of each CDR3. The D gene is left open where the match is weak. Expanded clones are given a class, and other clones once, few, many or no size at all.

d_call	clone_size	v_call	j_call	cdr3_aa	cdr3_nt
TRBD1	NA	TRBV5-1	TRBJ2-3	CASSLRETGGADTQYF	TGTGCCAGCAGCTTGAGAGAGACAGGGGGCGCAGATACGCAGTATTTT
NA	NA	TRBV19	TRBJ2-3	CASKAVGRLPRTSSTATQYF	TGTGCCAGTAAGGCGGTTGGCAGATTGCCCAGGACCTCTAGCACAGCTACGCAGTATTTT
NA	NA	TRBV20-1	TRBJ2-1	CSDEGGKSYNEQFF	TGCAGTGACGAAGGAGGGAAGTCCTACAATGAGCAGTTCTTC
NA	NA	TRBV7-9	TRBJ2-7	CASSRDGFAAYEQYF	TGTGCCAGCAGCAGAGATGGGTTTGCGGCTTACGAGCAGTACTTC
NA	few	TRBV9	TRBJ1-1	CASSAYGVPEAFF	TGTGCCAGCAGCGCCTACGGGGTACCTGAAGCTTTCTTT
NA	many	TRBV5-8	TRBJ2-7	CASENYYEQYF	TGTGCCAGCGAGAATTACTACGAGCAGTACTTC
TRBD1	NA	TRBV28	TRBJ2-5	CASSPDREETQYF	TGTGCCAGCAGTCCCGACAGGGAAGAGACCCAGTACTTC
TRBD1	many	TRBV25-1	TRBJ1-4	CASSDAGQGKEKLFF	TGTGCCAGCAGTGACGCCGGACAGGGGAAGGAAAAACTGTTTTTT
TRBD2	many	TRBV5-1	TRBJ2-1	CASSLESGVEQFF	TGCGCCAGCAGCTTGGAGAGCGGGGTGGAGCAGTTCTTC
NA	many	TRBV20-1	TRBJ1-2	CSARPPGGYGYTF	TGCAGTGCTAGACCTCCGGGAGGCTATGGCTACACCTTC
NA	few	TRBV2	TRBJ2-1	CASSESLWWFF	TGTGCCAGCAGTGAAAGTCTTTGGTGGTTCTTC
NA	many	TRBV19	TRBJ2-5	CASSFEYQGRMETQYF	TGTGCCAGTAGTTTCGAGTACCAGGGGAGAATGGAGACCCAGTACTTC
NA	NA	TRBV4-2	TRBJ2-2	CASSQDRVVGDTGELFF	TGTGCCAGCAGCCAAGATAGGGTCGTGGGGGACACCGGGGAGCTGTTTTTT
NA	NA	TRBV4-2	TRBJ2-7	CASSQSPEQYF	TGTGCCAGCAGCCAGAGCCCCGAGCAGTACTTC
NA	NA	TRBV10-3	TRBJ2-6	CTISDVGGKGNVLTF	TGTACCATCAGTGACGTGGGGGGAAAGGGCAACGTCCTGACTTTC
NA	NA	TRBV20-1	TRBJ2-7	CSARRAGTGSEHYF	TGCAGTGCTAGACGGGCGGGAACGGGTTCCGAGCATTACTTC
NA	NA	TRBV5-1	TRBJ1-2	CASSFQGYGYTF	TGCGCCAGCAGCTTCCAGGGGTATGGGTACACCTTC
TRBD2	many	TRBV3-1	TRBJ2-5	CASSQDSIGRQVTQYF	TGTGCCAGCAGCCAAGACTCTATCGGGAGGCAGGTGACCCAGTACTTC
NA	NA	TRBV24-1	TRBJ1-2	CATSVGGSYGYTF	TGTGCCACCAGTGTTGGGGGTTCCTATGGCTACACCTTC
TRBD1	many	TRBV7-3	TRBJ1-2	CASSFPGGRGYTF	TGTGCCAGCAGCTTTCCAGGGGGCAGGGGCTACACCTTC
TRBD1	NA	TRBV20-1	TRBJ1-2	CSARTTRGIGTGAGNGYTF	TGCAGTGCTAGGACTACTCGGGGGATAGGGACAGGGGCCGGGAATGGCTACACCTTC
TRBD1	many	TRBV2	TRBJ2-5	CASLSAGTGGQETQYF	TGTGCCAGCCTAAGCGCCGGGACAGGGGGCCAAGAGACCCAGTACTTC
NA	NA	TRBV7-2	TRBJ1-4	CASSSTGVPSEKLFF	TGTGCCAGCAGCTCGACAGGTGTTCCGAGTGAAAAACTGTTTTTT
NA	NA	TRBV12-3/TRBV12-4	TRBJ1-2	CASSRRDYGYTF	TGTGCCAGCAGTCGACGGGACTATGGCTACACCTTC
TRBD2	many	TRBV30	TRBJ2-1	CAWSPTSGSEFF	TGTGCCTGGAGCCCGACTAGCGGGAGTGAATTCTTC
TRBD1	many	TRBV5-5	TRBJ2-5	CASSLTGAETQYF	TGTGCCAGCAGCTTGACAGGGGCGGAGACCCAGTACTTC
TRBD1	NA	TRBV7-9	TRBJ1-5	CASSQTTGGGQPQHF	TGTGCCAGCAGCCAAACCACAGGGGGCGGGCAGCCCCAGCATTTT
TRBD2	many	TRBV19	TRBJ2-1	CASSSWTRGGRRRYEQFF	TGTGCCAGTAGTTCCTGGACCCGGGGGGGACGACGACGTTATGAGCAGTTCTTC
NA	NA	TRBV24-1	TRBJ2-1	CATSYTVYNKQFF	TGTGCCACCAGCTATACAGTTTACAATAAGCAGTTCTTC
TRBD2	many	TRBV7-2	TRBJ2-5	CASSLLSRGAETQYF	TGTGCCAGCAGCTTGTTATCGCGGGGGGCAGAGACCCAGTACTTC
NA	few	TRBV5-4	TRBJ2-5	CASRVRASQETQYF	TGTGCCAGCAGAGTTAGGGCCAGCCAAGAGACCCAGTACTTC
NA	many	TRBV12-5	TRBJ2-2	CASAGRDTGELFF	TGTGCTAGTGCCGGCCGGGACACCGGGGAGCTGTTTTTT
NA	medium-sized	TRBV20-1	TRBJ2-1	CSANPKGLYNEQFF	TGCAGTGCTAACCCGAAGGGGCTCTACAATGAGCAGTTCTTC
TRBD2	NA	TRBV2	TRBJ2-5	CASSGTSGRVEQETQYF	TGTGCCAGCAGTGGGACTAGCGGGAGGGTCGAGCAAGAGACCCAGTACTTC
NA	many	TRBV6-5	TRBJ2-3	CASSYGVADTQYF	TGTGCCAGCAGTTACGGGGTTGCAGATACGCAGTATTTT
TRBD1	NA	TRBV4-2	TRBJ2-2	CASMNHGQGNTGELLF	TGTGCCAGCATGAATCACGGACAGGGGAACACCGGGGAGCTGCTTTTT
TRBD1	NA	TRBV6-6	TRBJ2-7	CASSSPGQSYEQYF	TGTGCCAGCAGTTCTCCGGGACAGAGCTACGAGCAGTACTTC
NA	many	TRBV11-2	TRBJ2-7	CASSFGGYVYEQYF	TGTGCCAGCAGCTTTGGCGGTTACGTCTACGAGCAGTACTTC
NA	NA	TRBV11-2	TRBJ2-7	CASGLEASSEQYF	TGTGCCAGCGGCTTAGAAGCCTCCTCCGAGCAGTACTTC
NA	NA	TRBV15	TRBJ2-5	CATSRQTGTSQETQYF	TGTGCCACCAGCAGGCAGACTGGGACCAGCCAAGAGACCCAGTACTTC
NA	many	TRBV20-1	TRBJ1-2	CSATRDGHGYTF	TGCAGTGCTACTCGGGACGGTCATGGCTACACCTTC
NA	NA	TRBV6-5	TRBJ1-2	CASSHSRERNYGYTF	TGTGCCAGCAGTCACTCCAGGGAGCGTAACTATGGCTACACCTTC
TRBD2	many	TRBV7-9	TRBJ2-1	CASSVTSAPEQFF	TGTGCCAGCAGCGTTACTAGCGCCCCTGAGCAGTTCTTC
NA	NA	TRBV2	TRBJ1-3	CASTQPGITGNAIYF	TGTGCCAGCACCCAACCGGGGATCACTGGAAACGCCATATATTTT
NA	few	TRBV20-1	TRBJ1-1	CSASYRGWTEAFF	TGCAGTGCTAGCTACCGGGGATGGACTGAAGCTTTCTTT